These 9 T cell receptor beta chains were sequenced from one sample in a study of cytomegalovirus exposure and HLA in healthy donors. A multiplex PCR was run with 60 Vbeta primers and 13 Jbeta primers. The method was immunoSEQ multiplex PCR; TCRdb's version includes in-frame clones alone and lacks a portion of them. In the table there are approximately 30,000 clones, approximately 61% of which are singletons. The sequenced sample was PBMCs. These receptor sequences come from a man in his fifties in good health and CMV-seropositive.

This chain links TRBV5-4 with TRBJ2-5, with TRBD2 as a possible D gene (5 bases). The CDR3 spans 13 residues. V lost 4 bases and J 4 bases, leaving 11 bases between the germline ends. Germline loops: CDR1 SGHNT, CDR2 YYREEE (reference sequence). CDR3 bases: TGTGCCAGCAGCCGGGAAGGGCTAGAGACCCAGTACTTC. Translated, it gives CASSREGLETQYF.

The chain combines TRBV7-2 with TRBJ1-1; TRBD1 matches 9 bases. Germline V lookup: CDR1 SGHTA, CDR2 FQGNSA. The V gene end was trimmed by 5 bases and the J gene end by 11 bases; junction bases not matched to a gene: 9. This CDR3 has 13 amino acids. Here the CDR3 DNA reads TGTGCCAGCAGCCTTCGGACAGGACAGGGGGCTTTCTTT. It encodes CASSLRTGQGAFF.

As concerns this clone: It is likely a read error, because the conserved phenylalanine at the end of the CDR3 is missing. V and J are TRBV6-6 and TRBJ1-1; D not certain. Trimming shortened V by 0 bases and J by 5 bases, and 7 bases separated the two germline ends. Germline lookup yields CDR1 MNHNY and CDR2 SVGAGI (reference sequence). The CDR3 contains 13 residues. This CDR3 is CASSYSLGTEAFS. As DNA, the CDR3 is TGTGCCAGCAGTTACTCCCTTGGGACTGAAGCTTTCTCT.

V usage is TRBV10-1 and J usage is TRBJ2-1, with D possibly being TRBD1 (6 bases). CDR3 length equals 13 residues. CDR1 and CDR2 from the germline V gene are WNHNN and SYGVQD (reference sequence). Trimming pared 3 bases from V and 15 bases from J, leaving 18 bases between. CDR3 protein: CASSEGTYHMRFF. DNA of the CDR3: TGCGCCAGCAGTGAAGGGACATATCACATGAGGTTCTTC.

The rearrangement links TRBV18 to TRBJ2-7; a weak D match, TRBD1 (6 bases). The CDR3 contains 15 residues. Germline CDR1 reads KGHSH; CDR2 reads LQKENI. Deletions cut 6 bases from V and 2 bases from J, with 17 bases between. The CDR3, as DNA: TGTGCCAGCTCCCAGGGGCAGGAGAGCCCCTACGAGCAGTACTTC. It is translated as CASSQGQESPYEQYF.

For this clone: In this CDR3 the conserved last residue, phenylalanine or tryptophan, is missing, so a read error is likely. The DNA is omitted, as the CDR3 cannot be located on it reliably, and the CDR3 follows TCRdb's listing. The rearrangement uses TRBV28 and TRBJ2-7; TRBD1, the D gene given by the table, was not confirmed from the DNA. CDR1 and CDR2 from the germline V gene are MDHEN and SYDVKM. The CDR3 sequence runs 10 residues, both termini included. CDR3 sequence: CASSRTRQGL.

This sequence joins TRBV5-1 and TRBJ2-7; D perhaps matches TRBD2 (6 bases). Germline V gives CDR1 SGHRS, CDR2 YFSETQ. V lost 6 bases, J lost 0 bases, and 13 bases lay in between. The CDR3 is made up of 14 amino acids. The CDR3 is CASTPRESSYEQYF. As DNA, the CDR3 is TGCGCCAGCACCCCCCGGGAGAGCTCCTACGAGCAGTACTTC.

A word on this clone: Other DNA sequences in this sample translate to the same CDR3. This rearrangement joins TRBV15 to TRBJ1-4; no firm D call. The CDR3 covers 15 residues. V lost 0 bases, J lost 5 bases, and 10 bases lay in between. CDR1 and CDR2 (germline): LNHNV, YYDKDF (reference sequence). In nucleotides, the CDR3 is TGTGCCACCAGCAGAGATTCGGAACAGAATGAAAAACTGTTTTTT. Translation: CATSRDSEQNEKLFF.

This chain uses TRBV27 with TRBJ1-1; no firm D call. The V end was cut by 5 bases, the J end by 3 bases, with 13 bases between. Per the germline V gene, CDR1 is MNHEY and CDR2 is SMNVEV (reference sequence). CDR3 size: 14 residues. CDR3 coding DNA: TGTGCCAGCAGTCGTGATGGGAGCGACACTGAAGCTTTCTTT. Encoded protein: CASSRDGSDTEAFF.